The clone carrying this TCR beta chain was counted a few times. This CDR3 has 13 amino acids. CDR1 is DFQATT, CDR2 SNEGSKA, per germline (reference sequence). The V segment lost 4 bases and the J segment 7 bases; nucleotides outside the gene matches: 9. TCRdb reprocessed the 5' RACE reads via MiXCR and lists one record per CDR3 protein. The top ten clones hold 4.3% of a sample with about 43,000 distinct CDR3 sequences, around a fifth of them seen once. Tregs were sorted as CD4+CD25+CD127-/low cells. J is TRBJ2-7 and V is TRBV20-1, with 8 bases that match TRBD1. The sequencing input was Tregs sorted from a lymph node. The TCR comes from a female donor with breast cancer. CDR3 nucleotides: TGCAGTGCTAACAGGGGGTACGATGGGGAGCAGTACTTC. As protein: CSANRGYDGEQYF.